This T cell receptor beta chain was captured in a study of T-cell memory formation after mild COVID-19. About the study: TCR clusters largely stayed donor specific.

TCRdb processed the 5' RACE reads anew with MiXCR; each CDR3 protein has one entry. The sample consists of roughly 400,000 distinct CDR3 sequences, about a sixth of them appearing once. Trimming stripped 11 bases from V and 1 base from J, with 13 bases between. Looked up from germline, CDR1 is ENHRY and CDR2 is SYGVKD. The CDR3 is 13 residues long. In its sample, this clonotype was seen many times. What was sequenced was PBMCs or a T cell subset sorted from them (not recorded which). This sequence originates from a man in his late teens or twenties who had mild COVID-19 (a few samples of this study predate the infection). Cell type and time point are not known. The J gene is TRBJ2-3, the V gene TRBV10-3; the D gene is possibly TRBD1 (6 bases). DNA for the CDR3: TGTGCCGTTAGGGACACAGGCACAGATACGCAGTATTTT. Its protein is CAVRDTGTDTQYF.